These T cell receptor beta chains were read from a single sample in a study of OX40 agonist ivuxolimab in advanced cancers. Produced via immunoSEQ multiplex PCR; TCRdb's table is partial and in-frame only. The data show 55,000 to 60,000 clones, approximately 88% seen once. The starting material was CD4+ or CD8+ T cells sorted from blood, obtained in a trial of the OX40 agonist ivuxolimab. These receptors were collected from an adult with an advanced solid tumor such as melanoma, head and neck, liver or kidney cancer. The CDR3 runs from the conserved cysteine through the conserved F or W. A D gene is named only where the DNA matches it firmly. Size tells how often a clone was seen (once, few, many) or the class of an expanded clone, and some rows leave it out.

CDR3 | DNA | length | D | size | J | V
CSARGAGELFF | TGCAGTGCTAGAGGGGCCGGGGAGCTGTTTTTT | 11 | - | - | TRBJ2-2 | TRBV20-1
CASSQDPGGSYNEQFF | TGTGCCAGCAGCCAAGATCCGGGAGGGTCCTACAATGAGCAGTTCTTC | 16 | TRBD2 | - | TRBJ2-1 | TRBV4-2
CASSQSGGGQETQYF | TGTGCCAGCAGTCAGAGCGGAGGAGGTCAAGAGACCCAGTACTTC | 15 | - | - | TRBJ2-5 | TRBV28
CASSTGYSYNEQFF | TGTGCCAGTAGTACAGGGTACTCCTACAATGAGCAGTTCTTC | 14 | - | - | TRBJ2-1 | TRBV19
CASSLVTGTDGYTF | TGTGCCAGCAGTTTAGTGACAGGGACGGATGGCTACACCTTC | 14 | TRBD1 | once | TRBJ1-2 | TRBV28
CASSRGFRGSYNEQFF | TGTGCCAGTAGTCGCGGGTTTAGGGGTTCCTACAATGAGCAGTTCTTC | 16 | - | - | TRBJ2-1 | TRBV19
CASSPSGRAYNEQFF | TGTGCCAGCAGTCCAAGCGGGAGGGCCTACAATGAGCAGTTCTTC | 15 | TRBD2 | - | TRBJ2-1 | TRBV5-6
CASSGLAGGKINEQFF | TGTGCCAGCTCAGGACTAGCGGGAGGCAAGATCAATGAGCAGTTCTTC | 16 | TRBD2 | - | TRBJ2-1 | TRBV18
CASTRYPFQGVSNQPQHF | TGTGCCAGCACCCGATATCCGTTTCAGGGCGTAAGCAATCAGCCCCAGCATTTT | 18 | - | few | TRBJ1-5 | TRBV5-5
CASSPGQGAGGYTF | TGCGCCAGCAGCCCCGGACAGGGGGCTGGTGGCTACACCTTC | 14 | TRBD1 | - | TRBJ1-2 | TRBV4-1
CASSSTGGDGYTF | TGTGCCAGCTCATCGACAGGGGGCGATGGCTACACCTTC | 13 | TRBD1 | - | TRBJ1-2 | TRBV18
CASSRLADVSYNEQFF | TGTGCCAGTAGTCGACTAGCGGATGTCTCCTACAATGAGCAGTTCTTC | 16 | TRBD2 | - | TRBJ2-1 | TRBV19
CASNLAGALYNEQFF | TGTGCCAGCAACTTAGCGGGAGCCCTCTACAATGAGCAGTTCTTC | 15 | TRBD2 | - | TRBJ2-1 | TRBV27
CASSHVGIGDTEAFF | TGTGCCAGCAGCCATGTAGGGATTGGGGACACTGAAGCTTTCTTT | 15 | - | - | TRBJ1-1 | TRBV4-2
CAWSVPGGLGEKLFF | TGTGCCTGGAGTGTACCTGGGGGGCTGGGTGAAAAACTGTTTTTT | 15 | - | - | TRBJ1-4 | TRBV30
CASSLRSGLGNEKLFF | TGTGCCAGCAGCTTACGATCCGGGTTAGGTAATGAAAAACTGTTTTTT | 16 | - | - | TRBJ1-4 | TRBV5-6
CASSFRTGDYDYGYTF | TGCGCCAGCAGCTTTCGGACAGGGGACTACGACTATGGCTACACCTTC | 16 | TRBD1 | - | TRBJ1-2 | TRBV5-1
CASSLPGNYGYTF | TGTGCCAGCAGCTTGCCCGGAAACTATGGCTACACCTTC | 13 | - | once | TRBJ1-2 | TRBV5-4
CASSSLEDRRYGYTF | TGTGCCAGCTCATCTCTTGAGGACAGGCGATATGGCTACACCTTC | 15 | TRBD1 | - | TRBJ1-2 | TRBV18
CASSLGGGTYEQYF | TGTGCCAGCAGCTTAGGGGGCGGAACCTACGAGCAGTACTTC | 14 | - | once | TRBJ2-7 | TRBV7-9
CSAQQETQYF | TGCAGCGCCCAACAAGAGACCCAGTACTTC | 10 | - | - | TRBJ2-5 | TRBV29-1
CSVGGQFNQPQHF | TGCAGCGTGGGGGGACAGTTCAATCAGCCCCAGCATTTT | 13 | TRBD1 | - | TRBJ1-5 | TRBV29-1
CATSETWTSGYSTDTQYF | TGTGCCACCAGCGAAACTTGGACTAGCGGATATAGCACAGATACGCAGTATTTT | 18 | TRBD2 | - | TRBJ2-3 | TRBV15
CASSISGRARGTDTQYF | TGTGCCAGCAGCATTAGCGGGAGGGCCCGGGGCACAGATACGCAGTATTTT | 17 | TRBD2 | - | TRBJ2-3 | TRBV14
CASQSTAADTQYF | TGTGCCAGCCAGTCGACGGCCGCAGATACGCAGTATTTT | 13 | - | - | TRBJ2-3 | TRBV10-3
CASSRQEGETQYF | TGCGCCAGCAGCCGACAGGAGGGGGAGACCCAGTACTTC | 13 | - | - | TRBJ2-5 | TRBV5-1
CAWDRRLNTEAFF | TGTGCCTGGGACAGGCGATTGAACACTGAAGCTTTCTTT | 13 | - | - | TRBJ1-1 | TRBV30
CAISESRGLGETQYF | TGTGCCATCAGTGAGTCGCGGGGCCTGGGGGAGACCCAGTACTTC | 15 | - | - | TRBJ2-5 | TRBV10-3
CASSLMYEQYF | TGTGCCAGCAGTTTAATGTACGAGCAGTACTTC | 11 | - | - | TRBJ2-7 | TRBV28
CATAGEMNTEAFF | TGTGCCACTGCGGGGGAGATGAACACTGAAGCTTTCTTT | 13 | - | - | TRBJ1-1 | TRBV6-5
CASSLQGLPLYEQYF | TGCGCCAGCAGCTTGCAGGGACTTCCTCTGTACGAGCAGTACTTC | 15 | - | once | TRBJ2-7 | TRBV5-1
CASSSAGGISYNEQFF | TGTGCCAGCAGTTCGGCAGGGGGGATAAGCTACAATGAGCAGTTCTTC | 16 | - | - | TRBJ2-1 | TRBV4-2
CASSPLPPTGSYNEQFF | TGCGCCAGCAGCCCACTACCCCCGACAGGATCCTACAATGAGCAGTTCTTC | 17 | - | - | TRBJ2-1 | TRBV4-1
CASAGTGGQGYTF | TGTGCCAGCGCCGGGACAGGGGGCCAGGGCTACACCTTC | 13 | TRBD1 | - | TRBJ1-2 | TRBV18
CASSLVVSRAEQYF | TGTGCCAGCAGCTTAGTAGTTTCACGGGCGGAGCAGTACTTC | 14 | - | - | TRBJ2-7 | TRBV11-2
CASSLVGGEEKLFF | TGTGCCAGCAGCTTAGTTGGAGGGGAGGAAAAACTGTTTTTT | 14 | - | - | TRBJ1-4 | TRBV7-9
CASSLGQGNINNQPQHF | TGTGCCAGCAGCTTGGGGCAGGGGAATATTAACAATCAGCCCCAGCATTTT | 17 | - | - | TRBJ1-5 | TRBV5-6
CASSQDGLATNEKLFF | TGCGCCAGCAGCCAAGATGGGCTTGCAACTAATGAAAAACTGTTTTTT | 16 | - | medium-sized | TRBJ1-4 | TRBV4-1
CASSEGQDRLGYEQYF | TGTGCCAGCAGTGAAGGTCAGGACCGGCTCGGATACGAGCAGTACTTC | 16 | - | - | TRBJ2-7 | TRBV6-1
CASSLVGTGVSQPQHF | TGTGCCAGCAGCTTAGTAGGGACAGGGGTATCCCAGCCCCAGCATTTT | 16 | TRBD1 | - | TRBJ1-5 | TRBV7-9
CASSRGQGVWTEAFF | TGCGCCAGCAGTCGAGGACAGGGGGTTTGGACTGAAGCTTTCTTT | 15 | TRBD1 | - | TRBJ1-1 | TRBV5-1
CASSGGQGIYGYTF | TGTGCCAGCAGTGGGGGCCAGGGAATCTATGGCTACACCTTC | 14 | - | - | TRBJ1-2 | TRBV2
CASSSRGHYNEQFF | TGTGCCAGCAGTAGCCGTGGACACTACAATGAGCAGTTCTTC | 14 | - | - | TRBJ2-1 | TRBV27
CASSESTLAGGPGEQFF | TGCGCCAGCAGTGAGTCGACTTTAGCGGGAGGGCCAGGTGAGCAGTTCTTC | 17 | TRBD2 | - | TRBJ2-1 | TRBV10-1
CASRHRDYTEAFF | TGTGCCAGTAGGCACAGGGATTACACTGAAGCTTTCTTT | 13 | - | - | TRBJ1-1 | TRBV19
CASSSAHFSYNEQFF | TGTGCCAGCAGCTCAGCCCATTTCTCCTACAATGAGCAGTTCTTC | 15 | - | - | TRBJ2-1 | TRBV7-8
CASSFTADNEQFF | TGTGCCAGCAGCTTCACAGCGGACAATGAGCAGTTCTTC | 13 | - | - | TRBJ2-1 | TRBV11-2
CASSQEASSEYNEQFF | TGCGCCAGCAGCCAAGAAGCCTCCAGTGAGTACAATGAGCAGTTCTTC | 16 | - | - | TRBJ2-1 | TRBV4-1
CASSLGTLQETQYF | TGCGCCAGCAGCTTAGGAACACTCCAAGAGACCCAGTACTTC | 14 | - | - | TRBJ2-5 | TRBV5-1
CASSFTTGSYEQYF | TGTGCCAGCAGTTTTACGACAGGGTCCTACGAGCAGTACTTC | 14 | TRBD1 | - | TRBJ2-7 | TRBV27
CASTLTGGDSPLHF | TGTGCCAGCACTCTGACAGGGGGCGATTCACCCCTCCACTTT | 14 | TRBD1 | - | TRBJ1-6 | TRBV6-6
CARGQGTFDGANVLTF | TGTGCCCGGGGACAGGGGACGTTTGATGGGGCCAACGTCCTGACTTTC | 16 | TRBD1 | - | TRBJ2-6 | TRBV30
CASSSIFSLEETQYF | TGTGCCAGCAGTTCGATATTTAGCCTTGAAGAGACCCAGTACTTC | 15 | - | - | TRBJ2-5 | TRBV27
CSVERGWKETQYF | TGCAGCGTTGAAAGGGGCTGGAAAGAGACCCAGTACTTC | 13 | - | - | TRBJ2-5 | TRBV29-1
CASSFAGGTDTQYF | TGTGCCAGCAGTTTTGCTGGGGGAACAGATACGCAGTATTTT | 14 | - | - | TRBJ2-3 | TRBV28
CASSPSSGRARAGELFF | TGTGCCAGCTCACCATCTAGCGGGAGGGCCCGGGCCGGGGAGCTGTTTTTT | 17 | TRBD2 | - | TRBJ2-2 | TRBV18
CASSQGNSNQPQHF | TGTGCCAGTAGTCAGGGGAATAGCAATCAGCCCCAGCATTTT | 14 | - | - | TRBJ1-5 | TRBV19
CASQVGYPNNEQFF | TGTGCCAGTCAAGTGGGATATCCGAACAATGAGCAGTTCTTC | 14 | - | - | TRBJ2-1 | TRBV19
CATSRAGQGVQPQHF | TGTGCCACCAGCAGAGCGGGCCAGGGGGTTCAGCCCCAGCATTTT | 15 | TRBD1 | - | TRBJ1-5 | TRBV15